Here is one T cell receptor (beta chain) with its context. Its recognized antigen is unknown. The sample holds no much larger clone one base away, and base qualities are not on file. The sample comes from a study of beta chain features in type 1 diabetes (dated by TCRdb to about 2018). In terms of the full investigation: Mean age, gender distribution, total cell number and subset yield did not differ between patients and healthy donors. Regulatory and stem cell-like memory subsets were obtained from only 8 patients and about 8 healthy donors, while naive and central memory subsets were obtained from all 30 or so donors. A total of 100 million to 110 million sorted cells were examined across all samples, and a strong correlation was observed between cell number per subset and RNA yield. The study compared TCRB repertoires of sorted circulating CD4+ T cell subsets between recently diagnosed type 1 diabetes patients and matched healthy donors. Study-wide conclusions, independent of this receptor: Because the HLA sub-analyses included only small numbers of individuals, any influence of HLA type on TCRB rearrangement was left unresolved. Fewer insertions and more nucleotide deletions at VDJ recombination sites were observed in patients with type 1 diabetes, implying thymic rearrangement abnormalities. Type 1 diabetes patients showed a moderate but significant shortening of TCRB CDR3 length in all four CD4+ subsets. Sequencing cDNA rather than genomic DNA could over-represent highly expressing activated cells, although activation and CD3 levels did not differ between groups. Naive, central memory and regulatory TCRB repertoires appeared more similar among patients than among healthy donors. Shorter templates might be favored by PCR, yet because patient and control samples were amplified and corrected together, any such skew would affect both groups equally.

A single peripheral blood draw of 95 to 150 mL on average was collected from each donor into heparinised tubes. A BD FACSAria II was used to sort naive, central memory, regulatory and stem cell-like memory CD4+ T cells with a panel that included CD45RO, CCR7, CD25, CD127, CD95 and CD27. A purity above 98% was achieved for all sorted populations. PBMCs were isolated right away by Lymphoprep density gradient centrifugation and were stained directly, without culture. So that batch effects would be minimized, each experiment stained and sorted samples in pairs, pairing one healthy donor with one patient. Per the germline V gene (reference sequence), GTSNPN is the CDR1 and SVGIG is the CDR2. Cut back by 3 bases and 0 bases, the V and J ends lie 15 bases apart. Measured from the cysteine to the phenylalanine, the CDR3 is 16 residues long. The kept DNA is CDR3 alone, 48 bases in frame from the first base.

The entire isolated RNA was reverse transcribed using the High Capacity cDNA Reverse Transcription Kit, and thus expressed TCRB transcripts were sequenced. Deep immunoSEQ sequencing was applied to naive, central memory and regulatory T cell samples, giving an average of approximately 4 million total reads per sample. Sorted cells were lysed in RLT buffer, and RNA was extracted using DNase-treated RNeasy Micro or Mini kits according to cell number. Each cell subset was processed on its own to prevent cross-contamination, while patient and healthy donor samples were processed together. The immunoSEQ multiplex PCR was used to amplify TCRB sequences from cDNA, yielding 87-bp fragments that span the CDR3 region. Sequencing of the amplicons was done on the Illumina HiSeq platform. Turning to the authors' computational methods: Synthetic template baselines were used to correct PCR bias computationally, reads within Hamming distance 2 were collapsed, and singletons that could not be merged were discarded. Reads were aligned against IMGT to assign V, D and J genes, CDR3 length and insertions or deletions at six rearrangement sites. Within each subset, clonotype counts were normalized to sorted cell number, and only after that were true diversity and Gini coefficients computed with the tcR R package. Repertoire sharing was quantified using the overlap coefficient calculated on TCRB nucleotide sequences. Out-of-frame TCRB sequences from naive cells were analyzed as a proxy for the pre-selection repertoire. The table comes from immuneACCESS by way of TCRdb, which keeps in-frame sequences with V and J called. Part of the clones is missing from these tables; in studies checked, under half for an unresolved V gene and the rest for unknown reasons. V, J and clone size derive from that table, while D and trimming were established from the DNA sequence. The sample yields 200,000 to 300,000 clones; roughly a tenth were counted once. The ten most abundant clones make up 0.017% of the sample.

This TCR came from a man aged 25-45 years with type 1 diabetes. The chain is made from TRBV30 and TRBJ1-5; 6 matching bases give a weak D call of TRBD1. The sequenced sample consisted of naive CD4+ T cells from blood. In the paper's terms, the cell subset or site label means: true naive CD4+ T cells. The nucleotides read TGTGCCTGGAGCCAGGGGACATCTGGTAGCAATCAGCCCCAGCATTTT. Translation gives CAWSQGTSGSNQPQHF. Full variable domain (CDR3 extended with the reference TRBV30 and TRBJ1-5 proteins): SQTIHQWPATLVQPVGSPLSLECTVEGTSNPNLYWYRQAAGRGLQLLFYSVGIGQISSEVPQNLSASRPQDRQFILSSKKLLLSDSGFYLCAWSQGTSGSNQPQHFGDGTRLSIL.